These T cell receptor beta chains were read from a single sample in a study of shared clonotypes between healthy human individuals. Assay used: immunoSEQ multiplex PCR; TCRdb lists only in-frame clones, some missing. Seen here are about 1.9 million clones, around 95% observed once, and the top ten hold approximately 1.7%. Sequencing was carried out using naive CD8+ T cells from PBMCs. The receptor source for this set is a man younger than 30 in good health. Some clones in this sample may be carry-over from other donors' samples. Both conserved end residues are part of each CDR3. D genes are given only for firm matches. Clone size, where shown, is once, few, many, or a class for clones that have expanded.

cdr3_aa: CASSPRDAHSGANVLTF
cdr3_nt: TGTGCCAGCAGCCCCCGGGACGCCCACTCTGGGGCCAACGTCCTGACTTTC
v_call: TRBV7-9
clone_size: NA
d_call: NA
j_call: TRBJ2-6

cdr3_aa: CSVEPPFGNGYTF
cdr3_nt: TGCAGCGTTGAACCCCCCTTCGGGAATGGCTACACCTTC
v_call: TRBV29-1
clone_size: NA
d_call: NA
j_call: TRBJ1-2

cdr3_aa: CASSPGNHEQYF
cdr3_nt: TGTGCCAGCAGCCCGGGAAACCACGAGCAGTACTTC
v_call: TRBV7-9
clone_size: NA
d_call: NA
j_call: TRBJ2-7

cdr3_aa: CATSSALAGRSSYEQYF
cdr3_nt: TGTGCCACCAGCAGCGCCCTCGCCGGGAGGAGCTCCTACGAGCAGTACTTC
v_call: TRBV15
clone_size: NA
d_call: TRBD2
j_call: TRBJ2-7

cdr3_aa: CASIQDFGYTF
cdr3_nt: TGTGCCAGCATTCAGGATTTTGGCTACACCTTC
v_call: TRBV2
clone_size: few
d_call: NA
j_call: TRBJ1-2

cdr3_aa: CASSPGTSGRNTQYF
cdr3_nt: TGTGCCAGCAGCCCGGGGACTAGCGGGAGGAATACGCAGTATTTT
v_call: TRBV27
clone_size: NA
d_call: TRBD2
j_call: TRBJ2-3

cdr3_aa: CASNPPGGNYGYTF
cdr3_nt: TGTGCCAGCAATCCTCCGGGGGGTAACTATGGCTACACCTTC
v_call: TRBV9
clone_size: NA
d_call: NA
j_call: TRBJ1-2

cdr3_aa: CASSPRDRGQETQYF
cdr3_nt: TGTGCCAGCAGCCCCAGGGACAGGGGTCAAGAGACCCAGTACTTC
v_call: TRBV13
clone_size: NA
d_call: TRBD1
j_call: TRBJ2-5

cdr3_aa: CASSPSGTSSYEQYF
cdr3_nt: TGTGCCAGCAGCCCTAGCGGAACCAGTTCCTACGAGCAGTACTTC
v_call: TRBV6-1
clone_size: NA
d_call: TRBD2
j_call: TRBJ2-7

cdr3_aa: CASSVRSGRANTGELFF
cdr3_nt: TGTGCCAGCAGCGTCCGTAGCGGGAGGGCCAACACCGGGGAGCTGTTTTTT
v_call: TRBV9
clone_size: NA
d_call: TRBD2
j_call: TRBJ2-2

cdr3_aa: CASSPSSGEYNEQFF
cdr3_nt: TGTGCCAGCAGTCCCTCTTCTGGCGAATACAATGAGCAGTTCTTC
v_call: TRBV27
clone_size: NA
d_call: NA
j_call: TRBJ2-1

cdr3_aa: CASSPENTLADNEQFF
cdr3_nt: TGTGCCAGCTCACCTGAGAATACCCTAGCGGACAATGAGCAGTTCTTC
v_call: TRBV18
clone_size: NA
d_call: TRBD2
j_call: TRBJ2-1

cdr3_aa: CASSGGTAGGPRTGELFF
cdr3_nt: TGTGCCAGCAGCGGAGGGACGGCGGGAGGGCCGAGGACCGGGGAGCTGTTTTTT
v_call: TRBV9
clone_size: NA
d_call: TRBD2
j_call: TRBJ2-2

cdr3_aa: CASSPGRENTEAFF
cdr3_nt: TGTGCCAGCAGCCCCGGGCGGGAGAACACTGAAGCTTTCTTT
v_call: TRBV5-4
clone_size: NA
d_call: NA
j_call: TRBJ1-1

cdr3_aa: CASSMRLLYEQYF
cdr3_nt: TGTGCCAGTAGTATGAGGCTGCTCTACGAGCAGTACTTC
v_call: TRBV19
clone_size: NA
d_call: NA
j_call: TRBJ2-7

cdr3_aa: CASSLGQGRTEAFF
cdr3_nt: TGTGCCAGCAGTTTAGGACAGGGACGGACTGAAGCTTTCTTT
v_call: TRBV7-9
clone_size: NA
d_call: TRBD1
j_call: TRBJ1-1

cdr3_aa: CASSLGRGRSFRTEAFF
cdr3_nt: TGTGCCAGCAGCTTAGGAAGGGGGCGTTCATTCCGGACTGAAGCTTTCTTT
v_call: TRBV7-9
clone_size: NA
d_call: TRBD1
j_call: TRBJ1-1

cdr3_aa: CASSPGTVDSNQPQHF
cdr3_nt: TGTGCCAGCAGCCCAGGGACAGTTGATAGCAATCAGCCCCAGCATTTT
v_call: TRBV5-8
clone_size: NA
d_call: TRBD1
j_call: TRBJ1-5

cdr3_aa: CASSLYSGSNTEAFF
cdr3_nt: TGTGCCAGCAGTCTTTACAGCGGGTCGAACACTGAAGCTTTCTTT
v_call: TRBV28
clone_size: NA
d_call: NA
j_call: TRBJ1-1

cdr3_aa: CATSRGADPGETQYF
cdr3_nt: TGTGCCACCAGCAGAGGGGCAGACCCGGGAGAGACCCAGTACTTC
v_call: TRBV15
clone_size: NA
d_call: NA
j_call: TRBJ2-5

cdr3_aa: CASSLGETEAFF
cdr3_nt: TGTGCCAGCAGCTTAGGGGAAACTGAAGCTTTCTTT
v_call: TRBV7-9
clone_size: NA
d_call: NA
j_call: TRBJ1-1

cdr3_aa: CASSFTGEFTEAFF
cdr3_nt: TGTGCCAGCAGCTTTACAGGGGAATTCACTGAAGCTTTCTTT
v_call: TRBV7-9
clone_size: once
d_call: TRBD1
j_call: TRBJ1-1

cdr3_aa: CAISAFGATSGSYEQYF
cdr3_nt: TGTGCCATCAGTGCGTTTGGAGCGACTAGCGGGAGTTACGAGCAGTACTTC
v_call: TRBV10-3
clone_size: NA
d_call: TRBD2
j_call: TRBJ2-7

cdr3_aa: CASSSRLAGIQTQYF
cdr3_nt: TGTGCCAGCAGCTCAAGACTAGCGGGTATACAGACCCAGTACTTC
v_call: TRBV13
clone_size: NA
d_call: TRBD2
j_call: TRBJ2-5

cdr3_aa: CASSTETYSSTDTQYF
cdr3_nt: TGCGCCAGCAGCACCGAGACCTACTCTAGCACAGATACGCAGTATTTT
v_call: TRBV5-1
clone_size: NA
d_call: NA
j_call: TRBJ2-3

cdr3_aa: CASSYMSYEQYF
cdr3_nt: TGTGCCAGCAGTTACATGTCCTACGAGCAGTACTTC
v_call: TRBV28
clone_size: NA
d_call: NA
j_call: TRBJ2-7

cdr3_aa: CASSTRQGSTGELFF
cdr3_nt: TGTGCCAGCAGCACTCGACAGGGAAGCACCGGGGAGCTGTTTTTT
v_call: TRBV7-8
clone_size: NA
d_call: TRBD1
j_call: TRBJ2-2

cdr3_aa: CASSLGVAPKDTQYF
cdr3_nt: TGTGCCAGCAGTCTCGGAGTAGCCCCGAAAGATACGCAGTATTTT
v_call: TRBV7-3
clone_size: NA
d_call: NA
j_call: TRBJ2-3

cdr3_aa: CASRQGKGSTGELFF
cdr3_nt: TGTGCCAGCCGGCAGGGAAAGGGCAGCACCGGGGAGCTGTTTTTT
v_call: TRBV9
clone_size: NA
d_call: NA
j_call: TRBJ2-2

cdr3_aa: CASSEYSYRQETQYF
cdr3_nt: TGTGCCAGCAGTGAATACAGCTATCGCCAAGAGACCCAGTACTTC
v_call: TRBV6-1
clone_size: once
d_call: NA
j_call: TRBJ2-5

cdr3_aa: CASSYGTGTEAFF
cdr3_nt: TGTGCCAGCAGTTACGGGACAGGGACTGAAGCTTTCTTT
v_call: TRBV6-5
clone_size: NA
d_call: TRBD1
j_call: TRBJ1-1

cdr3_aa: CASSYSSVNYGYTF
cdr3_nt: TGTGCCAGCAGTTACTCGTCAGTGAACTATGGCTACACCTTC
v_call: TRBV6-6
clone_size: NA
d_call: NA
j_call: TRBJ1-2

cdr3_aa: CSVEFRQGGNTIYF
cdr3_nt: TGCAGCGTTGAATTTAGACAGGGGGGAAACACCATATATTTT
v_call: TRBV29-1
clone_size: NA
d_call: TRBD1
j_call: TRBJ1-3

cdr3_aa: CASSLDTAGVKAQHF
cdr3_nt: TGTGCCAGCAGTTTAGACACCGCGGGGGTAAAAGCCCAGCATTTT
v_call: TRBV28
clone_size: NA
d_call: NA
j_call: TRBJ1-5

cdr3_aa: CASSFLRSTDTQYF
cdr3_nt: TGTGCCAGCAGTTTTCTCAGGAGCACAGATACGCAGTATTTT
v_call: TRBV6-6
clone_size: NA
d_call: NA
j_call: TRBJ2-3

cdr3_aa: CASSLEIFRDRGVLRVSEQYF
cdr3_nt: TGTGCCAGCAGCCTCGAAATCTTCCGGGACAGGGGCGTCTTGAGGGTGAGCGAGCAGTACTTC
v_call: TRBV4-2
clone_size: NA
d_call: TRBD1
j_call: TRBJ2-7

cdr3_aa: CASSNPNYEQYF
cdr3_nt: TGTGCCAGCTCCAACCCCAACTACGAGCAGTACTTC
v_call: TRBV27
clone_size: NA
d_call: NA
j_call: TRBJ2-7

cdr3_aa: CASSATDGGTLYEQYF
cdr3_nt: TGTGCCAGCAGCGCAACGGATGGGGGAACTTTATACGAGCAGTACTTC
v_call: TRBV9
clone_size: NA
d_call: NA
j_call: TRBJ2-7

cdr3_aa: CASSLSLAGEEQETQYF
cdr3_nt: TGTGCCAGCAGTTTATCGCTAGCGGGAGAGGAACAAGAGACCCAGTACTTC
v_call: TRBV28
clone_size: NA
d_call: TRBD2
j_call: TRBJ2-5

cdr3_aa: CASSTPRQYYGYTF
cdr3_nt: TGTGCCAGCAGCACCCCGCGACAGTACTATGGCTACACCTTC
v_call: TRBV7-2
clone_size: NA
d_call: NA
j_call: TRBJ1-2

cdr3_aa: CASSLVPGQNDTQYF
cdr3_nt: TGTGCCAGCAGCTTAGTCCCTGGTCAGAACGATACCCAGTACTTC
v_call: TRBV7-9
clone_size: few
d_call: NA
j_call: TRBJ2-5

cdr3_aa: CASSGGQQNTEAFF
cdr3_nt: TGTGCCAGCAGCGGGGGACAGCAGAACACTGAAGCTTTCTTT
v_call: TRBV9
clone_size: once
d_call: TRBD1
j_call: TRBJ1-1

cdr3_aa: CASSLADGATQYF
cdr3_nt: TGTGCCAGCAGTTTAGCGGACGGGGCTACGCAGTATTTT
v_call: TRBV27
clone_size: NA
d_call: NA
j_call: TRBJ2-3

cdr3_aa: CASSLGGMGNEQYF
cdr3_nt: TGTGCCAGCAGCTTAGGAGGGATGGGCAACGAGCAGTACTTC
v_call: TRBV7-9
clone_size: NA
d_call: NA
j_call: TRBJ2-7

cdr3_aa: CASRPDRGQPQHF
cdr3_nt: TGTGCCAGCAGGCCGGACAGGGGACAGCCCCAGCATTTT
v_call: TRBV6-1
clone_size: NA
d_call: TRBD1
j_call: TRBJ1-5

cdr3_aa: CSVERTGLGSYEQYF
cdr3_nt: TGCAGCGTTGAACGTACAGGGTTGGGGTCCTACGAGCAGTACTTC
v_call: TRBV29-1
clone_size: NA
d_call: NA
j_call: TRBJ2-7

cdr3_aa: CAIRGGGYNQPQHF
cdr3_nt: TGTGCCATCAGGGGCGGCGGGTACAATCAGCCCCAGCATTTT
v_call: TRBV10-3
clone_size: few
d_call: NA
j_call: TRBJ1-5

cdr3_aa: CASSSLWEQETQYF
cdr3_nt: TGTGCCAGCAGTTCCCTCTGGGAACAAGAGACCCAGTACTTC
v_call: TRBV28
clone_size: NA
d_call: NA
j_call: TRBJ2-5

cdr3_aa: CAIRGPPYGYTF
cdr3_nt: TGTGCCATCAGGGGACCCCCCTATGGCTACACCTTC
v_call: TRBV10-3
clone_size: NA
d_call: NA
j_call: TRBJ1-2

cdr3_aa: CASSPRSGRAYNEQFF
cdr3_nt: TGTGCCAGCAGCCCCAGAAGCGGGAGGGCCTACAATGAGCAGTTCTTC
v_call: TRBV7-9
clone_size: NA
d_call: TRBD2
j_call: TRBJ2-1

cdr3_aa: CASSAGELYEQYF
cdr3_nt: TGTGCCAGCAGTGCGGGAGAACTCTACGAGCAGTACTTC
v_call: TRBV6-1
clone_size: NA
d_call: NA
j_call: TRBJ2-7

cdr3_aa: CASSQGTGQGYYEQYF
cdr3_nt: TGTGCCAGCAGCCAAGGGACGGGACAGGGTTATTACGAGCAGTACTTC
v_call: TRBV4-2
clone_size: NA
d_call: TRBD1
j_call: TRBJ2-7

cdr3_aa: CASSLKGGGGGSGANVLTF
cdr3_nt: TGTGCCAGCAGCCTCAAGGGTGGAGGGGGCGGATCTGGGGCCAACGTCCTGACTTTC
v_call: TRBV7-9
clone_size: NA
d_call: NA
j_call: TRBJ2-6

cdr3_aa: CASSLDLQPGEQFF
cdr3_nt: TGTGCCAGCAGCTTGGATCTACAGCCCGGTGAGCAGTTCTTC
v_call: TRBV5-5
clone_size: NA
d_call: NA
j_call: TRBJ2-1

cdr3_aa: CASISTRRGQGNYGYTF
cdr3_nt: TGTGCCAGTATAAGTACCCGACGAGGACAGGGGAACTATGGCTACACCTTC
v_call: TRBV19
clone_size: NA
d_call: TRBD1
j_call: TRBJ1-2

cdr3_aa: CASGVGGAGNEQFF
cdr3_nt: TGTGCTAGTGGTGTGGGGGGAGCGGGCAATGAGCAGTTCTTC
v_call: TRBV12-5
clone_size: once
d_call: NA
j_call: TRBJ2-1

cdr3_aa: CASSQRQGATGELFF
cdr3_nt: TGCGCCAGCAGCCAAAGACAGGGGGCGACCGGGGAGCTGTTTTTT
v_call: TRBV4-1
clone_size: NA
d_call: TRBD1
j_call: TRBJ2-2

cdr3_aa: CASSEILLAETYNEQFF
cdr3_nt: TGTGCCAGCAGTGAAATATTACTAGCGGAGACTTACAATGAGCAGTTCTTC
v_call: TRBV6-1
clone_size: NA
d_call: TRBD2
j_call: TRBJ2-1

cdr3_aa: CASSLVGGPDYNEQFF
cdr3_nt: TGTGCCAGCAGCTTAGTTGGCGGACCCGACTACAATGAGCAGTTCTTC
v_call: TRBV7-2
clone_size: once
d_call: NA
j_call: TRBJ2-1

cdr3_aa: CATSNAPAAWNEQFF
cdr3_nt: TGTGCCACCAGCAACGCCCCTGCCGCCTGGAATGAGCAGTTCTTC
v_call: TRBV15
clone_size: once
d_call: NA
j_call: TRBJ2-1